Listed below are T cell receptor beta chains from one sample, sequenced in a study of identical twins. TCRdb re-called the 5' RACE reads with MiXCR, one entry per CDR3 protein. The repertoire has 450,000 or so distinct CDR3 sequences, 13% to 15% of them found once; the top ten carry about 0.52%. These sequences were also reported in another study, on yellow fever vaccine responses in identical twins.

The specimen was CD4+ T cells sorted from blood. The source of these receptors is a woman aged 18-29 years in good health. The CDR3 runs from the conserved cysteine through the conserved F or W. D genes are given only for firm matches. The size of a clone is reported for some rows only, either as once, few or many, or as a class for expanded clones.

>TRBJ1-2|few|TRBV7-2|-
CASSRAGSNYGYTF
TGTGCCAGCAGCCGCGCGGGGTCTAACTATGGCTACACCTTC
>TRBJ2-2|-|TRBV4-3|TRBD2
CASSQEVAGAGELFF
TGCGCCAGCAGCCAAGAAGTAGCGGGAGCCGGGGAGCTGTTTTTT
>TRBJ2-1|-|TRBV24-1|TRBD1
CATSDPRGSSSYNEQFF
TGTGCCACCAGTGACCCCAGGGGGTCTAGCTCCTACAATGAGCAGTTCTTC
>TRBJ1-6|many|TRBV5-1|-
CASSLGGANSPLHF
TGCGCCAGCAGCTTGGGGGGTGCCAATTCACCCCTCCACTTT
>TRBJ2-7|-|TRBV6-1|TRBD2
CASTPLAGGKREQYF
TGTGCCAGCACCCCCCTAGCGGGAGGAAAGCGTGAGCAGTACTTC
>TRBJ2-7|few|TRBV6-5|-
CASSYYLDPTYEQYF
TGTGCCAGCAGTTACTACCTGGACCCCACCTACGAGCAGTACTTC
>TRBJ2-3|many|TRBV28|-
CASSVGFTQYF
TGTGCCAGCAGCGTCGGGTTTACGCAGTATTTT
>TRBJ1-2|few|TRBV29-1|-
CSVVPNSYGYTF
TGCAGCGTCGTACCCAATTCGTATGGCTACACCTTC
>TRBJ1-1|-|TRBV12-3/TRBV12-4|-
CASSLMAGAIGEAFF
TGTGCCAGCAGTTTAATGGCCGGAGCTATTGGGGAAGCTTTCTTT
>TRBJ2-1|-|TRBV20-1|TRBD1
CSAKDDRARNEFF
TGCAGTGCTAAGGACGACAGGGCCCGTAATGAGTTCTTC
>TRBJ2-5|many|TRBV12-3/TRBV12-4|TRBD1
CASSSWDRQETQYF
TGTGCCAGCAGTTCCTGGGACAGGCAAGAGACCCAGTACTTC
>TRBJ2-5|-|TRBV20-1|-
CSALEFRSSETQYF
TGCAGTGCTCTAGAGTTTCGGTCGTCCGAGACCCAGTACTTC
>TRBJ2-2|few|TRBV7-2|-
CASSLKGNGELFF
TGTGCCAGCAGCTTAAAGGGGAACGGGGAGCTGTTTTTT
>TRBJ2-6|few|TRBV4-3|-
CASSQEGAGANVLTF
TGCGCCAGCAGCCAAGAGGGTGCTGGGGCCAACGTCCTGACTTTC
>TRBJ2-7|-|TRBV5-1|-
CASSSPGRSSYEQYF
TGCGCCAGCAGCTCCCCGGGCCGGAGCTCCTACGAGCAGTACTTC
>TRBJ2-3|many|TRBV29-1|-
CSAAADTQYF
TGCAGCGCCGCGGCGGATACGCAGTATTTT
>TRBJ2-3|-|TRBV6-4|-
CASSVGTANPDTQYF
TGTGCCAGCAGTGTGGGCACAGCGAACCCAGATACGCAGTATTTT
>TRBJ2-5|-|TRBV9|TRBD2
CASSVGSSGGYQETQYF
TGTGCCAGCAGCGTAGGGTCTAGCGGGGGGTACCAAGAGACCCAGTACTTC
>TRBJ2-1|-|TRBV16|-
CASSPLGRSMQPKQFF
TGTGCCAGCAGCCCGTTGGGTAGGTCGATGCAACCTAAGCAGTTCTTC
>TRBJ2-5|few|TRBV20-1|-
CSVQAGPYQETQYF
TGCAGTGTGCAGGCAGGGCCGTACCAAGAGACCCAGTACTTC
>TRBJ2-2|-|TRBV3-1|-
CASSQAYPGGELFF
TGTGCCAGCAGCCAAGCCTATCCCGGCGGGGAGCTGTTTTTT
>TRBJ2-3|-|TRBV7-2|-
CASMGSSTDTQYF
TGTGCCAGCATGGGCAGTAGCACAGATACGCAGTATTTT
>TRBJ2-4|few|TRBV28|TRBD1
CASSERQGSNIQYF
TGTGCCAGCAGCGAAAGACAGGGATCAAACATTCAGTACTTC
>TRBJ2-1|many|TRBV3-1|TRBD2
CASSPQAGGTYNEQFF
TGTGCCAGCAGCCCCCAAGCGGGAGGAACCTACAATGAGCAGTTCTTC
>TRBJ2-5|few|TRBV13|-
CASSVLGSETQYF
TGTGCCAGCAGCGTACTAGGTTCAGAGACCCAGTACTTC
>TRBJ1-1|few|TRBV12-3/TRBV12-4|-
CASSDRQTPDTEAFF
TGTGCCAGCAGTGACCGACAAACCCCAGACACTGAAGCTTTCTTT
>TRBJ2-3|few|TRBV9|TRBD2
CASSLGLGRAGDTQYF
TGTGCCAGCAGCCTCGGTCTCGGGAGGGCGGGAGATACGCAGTATTTT
>TRBJ2-7|many|TRBV15|-
CATSRVFGAADSYEQYF
TGTGCCACCAGCAGAGTTTTTGGAGCGGCCGATTCCTACGAGCAGTACTTC
>TRBJ2-7|many|TRBV3-1|-
CASSQVAGPYEQYF
TGTGCCAGCAGCCAAGTCGCGGGGCCCTACGAGCAGTACTTC
>TRBJ2-1|-|TRBV3-1|-
CASSPRNYDGEQFF
TGTGCCAGCAGCCCCCGTAATTATGACGGTGAGCAGTTCTTC
>TRBJ1-3|-|TRBV11-2|-
CASSLDRSGNTIYF
TGTGCCAGCAGCTTAGACAGATCTGGAAACACCATATATTTT
>TRBJ1-1|many|TRBV12-3/TRBV12-4|-
CASSLRANTEAFF
TGTGCCAGCAGCCTTAGGGCGAACACTGAAGCTTTCTTT
>TRBJ2-3|-|TRBV20-1|-
CSARGSGSTDTQYF
TGCAGTGCTAGAGGTAGCGGTAGCACAGATACGCAGTATTTT
>TRBJ2-3|many|TRBV29-1|-
CSVETDGADTQYF
TGCAGCGTTGAGACAGATGGGGCAGATACGCAGTATTTT
>TRBJ2-5|few|TRBV6-5|TRBD1
CASSYSIGTGVETQYF
TGTGCCAGCAGTTACTCGATAGGTACAGGGGTAGAGACCCAGTACTTC
>TRBJ2-1|few|TRBV7-3|TRBD2
CASSSLGLAGGPSNEQFF
TGTGCCAGCAGCTCCCTGGGACTAGCGGGGGGGCCCAGCAATGAGCAGTTCTTC
>TRBJ2-2|few|TRBV20-1|-
CSASDPNTGELFF
TGCAGTGCTAGTGATCCGAACACCGGGGAGCTGTTTTTT
>TRBJ2-2|few|TRBV20-1|-
CSARKAGAVTGELFF
TGCAGTGCTAGGAAGGCAGGGGCGGTCACCGGGGAGCTGTTTTTT
>TRBJ2-3|-|TRBV5-1|-
CASRDFTDTQYF
TGCGCCAGCCGGGACTTCACAGATACGCAGTATTTT
>TRBJ1-5|many|TRBV7-8|TRBD1
CASSFTGDQPQHF
TGTGCCAGCAGCTTCACAGGGGATCAGCCCCAGCATTTT
>TRBJ2-1|many|TRBV7-2|TRBD2
CASSLGAGGNEQFF
TGTGCCAGCAGCTTAGGTGCGGGAGGGAATGAGCAGTTCTTC
>TRBJ1-1|few|TRBV19|-
CASSIAGSTEAFF
TGTGCCAGTAGTATAGCCGGGAGCACTGAAGCTTTCTTT
>TRBJ2-1|few|TRBV24-1|-
CATSDSALDKHNEQFF
TGTGCCACCAGTGATTCCGCTCTGGACAAGCACAATGAGCAGTTCTTC
>TRBJ2-1|few|TRBV24-1|TRBD2
CATGDLRGGNEQFF
TGTGCCACCGGTGATTTGCGGGGGGGGAATGAGCAGTTCTTC
>TRBJ2-2|-|TRBV7-2|-
CASSPQDANTGELFF
TGTGCCAGCAGCCCACAGGACGCGAACACCGGGGAGCTGTTTTTT
>TRBJ1-2|-|TRBV7-3|TRBD1
CASGLGTADYTF
TGTGCCAGCGGATTGGGGACAGCCGATTACACCTTC
>TRBJ2-7|-|TRBV28|TRBD2
CASRNSGTYEQYF
TGTGCCAGCAGAAATAGCGGGACCTACGAGCAGTACTTC
>TRBJ2-2|-|TRBV10-2|TRBD2
CASSETRLAGTSGELFF
TGCGCCAGCAGTGAAACTAGACTAGCGGGAACGTCCGGGGAGCTGTTTTTT
>TRBJ2-3|-|TRBV4-2|-
CASSPSSRGLYPTDTQYF
TGTGCCAGCAGCCCCTCGAGTCGGGGGTTATATCCCACAGATACGCAGTATTTT
>TRBJ2-7|-|TRBV9|-
CASSARPGQTYEQYF
TGTGCCAGCAGCGCGAGGCCAGGACAGACCTACGAGCAGTACTTC
>TRBJ2-5|many|TRBV5-1|TRBD2
CASSYPGLAGREKKETQYF
TGCGCCAGCAGCTACCCGGGACTAGCGGGAAGAGAGAAAAAAGAGACCCAGTACTTC
>TRBJ1-2|-|TRBV5-1|-
CASSSDDYGYTF
TGCGCCAGCAGCTCGGACGATTATGGCTACACCTTC
>TRBJ2-1|few|TRBV6-2/TRBV6-3|-
CASRKSQSSYNEQFF
TGTGCCAGCAGAAAGTCGCAAAGCTCCTACAATGAGCAGTTCTTC
>TRBJ2-7|-|TRBV5-1|-
CASSLGSQVPYEQYF
TGCGCCAGCAGCTTGGGGAGCCAGGTACCCTACGAGCAGTACTTC
>TRBJ2-3|-|TRBV2|-
CASRLDSDTQYF
TGTGCCAGCAGACTAGACTCAGATACGCAGTATTTT